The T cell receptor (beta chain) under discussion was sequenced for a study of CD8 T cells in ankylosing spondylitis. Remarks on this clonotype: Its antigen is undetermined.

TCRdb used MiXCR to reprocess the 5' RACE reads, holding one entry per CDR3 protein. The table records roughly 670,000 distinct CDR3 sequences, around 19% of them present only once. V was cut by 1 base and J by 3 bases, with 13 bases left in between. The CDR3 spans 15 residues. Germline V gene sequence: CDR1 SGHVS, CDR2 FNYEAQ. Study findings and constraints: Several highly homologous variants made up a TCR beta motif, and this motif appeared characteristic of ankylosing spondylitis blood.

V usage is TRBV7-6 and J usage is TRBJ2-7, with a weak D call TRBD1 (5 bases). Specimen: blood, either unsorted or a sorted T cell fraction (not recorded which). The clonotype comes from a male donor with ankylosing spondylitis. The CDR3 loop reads CASSLDANRYYEQYF. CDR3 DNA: TGTGCCAGCAGCTTAGACGCGAACAGGTACTACGAGCAGTACTTC.